This is a list of T cell receptor beta chains from one sample in a study of cytomegalovirus exposure and HLA in healthy donors. Clones were read by immunoSEQ multiplex PCR, and TCRdb kept only the in-frame ones, dropping some. The data contain 95,000 to 150,000 clones, around 84% of them singletons. The sequenced material came from PBMCs. Every receptor here comes from a woman between 35 and 50 years old in good health and CMV-seronegative. Both conserved end residues are part of each CDR3. A D gene is named only where the DNA matches it firmly. Rows give clone size only sometimes, using once, few, many, or a class for an expanded clone.

j_gene,abundance,d_gene,v_gene,len,CDR3aa,CDR3nt
TRBJ2-1,many,-,TRBV5-6,15,CASSLQWETYNEQFF,TGTGCCAGCAGCTTACAGTGGGAGACTTACAATGAGCAGTTCTTC
TRBJ2-7,-,TRBD1,TRBV7-9,15,CASSRRDSHSYEQYF,TGTGCCAGCAGCCGCAGGGACAGCCACTCCTACGAGCAGTACTTC
TRBJ2-7,-,TRBD2,TRBV7-2,15,CASSARLAGVGEQYF,TGTGCCAGCAGCGCCAGACTAGCGGGAGTCGGGGAGCAGTACTTC
TRBJ2-2,-,-,TRBV7-2,12,CASSPFTGELFF,TGTGCCAGCAGCCCCTTCACCGGGGAGCTGTTTTTT
TRBJ2-3,-,TRBD1,TRBV7-6,15,CASSLAGNRGDTQYF,TGTGCCAGCAGCTTAGCGGGGAACAGGGGGGATACGCAGTATTTT
TRBJ2-2,-,TRBD1,TRBV6-1,15,CASSAPGQGTGELFF,TGTGCCAGCAGTGCCCCGGGACAGGGTACCGGGGAGCTGTTTTTT
TRBJ1-2,-,TRBD1,TRBV6-6,14,CASREGGQFYGYTF,TGTGCCAGCAGGGAAGGGGGACAGTTCTATGGCTACACCTTC
TRBJ2-7,-,TRBD2,TRBV29-1,13,CSVETSESYEQYF,TGCAGCGTTGAGACTAGCGAATCCTACGAGCAGTACTTC
TRBJ2-7,-,-,TRBV28,11,CASSSFYEQYF,TGTGCCAGCAGTTCGTTCTACGAGCAGTACTTC
TRBJ2-2,-,TRBD2,TRBV19,15,CASRNGGSRTGELFF,TGTGCCAGTAGGAACGGCGGGAGTCGTACCGGGGAGCTGTTTTTT
TRBJ1-1,-,-,TRBV7-9,14,CASSLQGANTEAFF,TGTGCCAGCAGCTTGCAAGGGGCGAACACTGAAGCTTTCTTT
TRBJ1-1,-,-,TRBV28,16,CASSPLGTQPSTEAFF,TGTGCCAGCAGTCCCCTGGGTACACAGCCGAGCACTGAAGCTTTCTTT
TRBJ1-2,few,-,TRBV6-5,14,CASSYSGGDYGYTF,TGTGCCAGCAGTTACTCAGGGGGGGACTATGGCTACACCTTC
TRBJ2-3,-,TRBD2,TRBV7-9,17,CASTFGRRREGPETQYF,TGTGCCAGCACCTTTGGGCGGAGGCGGGAGGGTCCCGAGACGCAGTATTTT
TRBJ2-1,-,-,TRBV7-8,17,CASSFSLTGPFYNEQFF,TGTGCCAGCAGCTTCTCGTTAACAGGACCATTTTACAATGAGCAGTTCTTC
TRBJ2-4,-,-,TRBV6-5,13,CASTPRAKNIQYF,TGTGCCAGCACCCCCAGGGCCAAAAACATTCAGTACTTC
TRBJ2-7,once,-,TRBV6-5,13,CASSFVGAYEQYF,TGTGCCAGCAGTTTTGTGGGCGCCTACGAGCAGTACTTC
TRBJ1-4,-,TRBD1,TRBV5-8,15,CASSLRGQGSEKLFF,TGTGCCAGCAGCTTGAGGGGACAGGGGTCTGAAAAACTGTTTTTT
TRBJ2-1,-,-,TRBV6-6,16,CASSSTGTLSYNEQFF,TGTGCCAGCAGTTCCACCGGGACACTCTCCTACAATGAGCAGTTCTTC
TRBJ2-1,-,-,TRBV27,15,CASSSPGVAVNEQFF,TGTGCCAGTTCTTCTCCGGGAGTGGCGGTTAATGAGCAGTTCTTC
TRBJ2-1,-,-,TRBV5-1,15,CASSTAGRAYNEQFF,TGCGCCAGCAGCACCGCAGGGCGAGCCTACAATGAGCAGTTCTTC
TRBJ2-1,-,TRBD2,TRBV28,17,CASSLIGTSGKYNEQFF,TGTGCCAGCAGCTTGATAGGGACTAGCGGAAAATACAATGAGCAGTTCTTC
TRBJ2-5,-,-,TRBV5-1,17,CASSPGRADAYQETQYF,TGCGCCAGCAGCCCCGGGAGAGCGGATGCATACCAAGAGACCCAGTACTTC
TRBJ2-7,-,-,TRBV7-2,14,CASSSEAGRDEQYF,TGTGCCAGCAGCTCCGAAGCGGGTCGGGACGAGCAGTACTTC
TRBJ2-7,-,TRBD1,TRBV27,16,CASSRQGQGAFYEQYF,TGTGCCAGCAGTAGGCAGGGACAGGGGGCTTTTTACGAGCAGTACTTC
TRBJ2-1,-,-,TRBV6-1,15,CASRAGTAQAGEQFF,TGTGCCAGCAGAGCCGGGACTGCTCAGGCAGGTGAGCAGTTCTTC
TRBJ1-1,-,-,TRBV10-1,14,CASRQGGMNTEAFF,TGCGCCAGCAGACAGGGCGGAATGAACACTGAAGCTTTCTTT
TRBJ2-6,-,TRBD1,TRBV6-1,15,CASRTGGAGANGLTF,TGTGCCAGCAGGACAGGGGGCGCTGGGGCCAACGGCCTGACTTTC
TRBJ1-3,once,-,TRBV28,15,CASSFPGHFANTIYF,TGTGCCAGCAGTTTCCCCGGACATTTTGCAAACACCATATATTTT
TRBJ2-7,-,-,TRBV9,14,CASSEGGFSYEQYF,TGTGCCAGCAGCGAGGGGGGGTTTTCCTACGAGCAGTACTTC
TRBJ1-2,-,-,TRBV6-5,13,CASRPPGLYGYTF,TGTGCCAGCAGACCACCAGGGCTCTATGGCTACACCTTC
TRBJ2-1,few,-,TRBV28,13,CASSPRIYNEQFF,TGTGCCAGCAGTCCCCGTATATACAATGAGCAGTTCTTC
TRBJ2-1,medium-sized,TRBD2,TRBV25-1,15,CASSELAGVHNEQFF,TGTGCCAGCAGTGAACTAGCGGGAGTGCACAATGAGCAGTTCTTC
TRBJ2-3,-,-,TRBV4-2,20,CASSPLLRGGGRGIADMQYF,TGTGCCAGCAGCCCCCTTCTCCGCGGAGGGGGCCGGGGGATCGCCGATATGCAGTATTTT
TRBJ2-1,once,TRBD1,TRBV5-6,15,CASSSIRQGYNEQFF,TGTGCCAGCAGCTCCATTCGACAGGGTTACAATGAGCAGTTCTTC
TRBJ2-3,-,TRBD1,TRBV9,18,CASSASARGGGLTDTQYF,TGTGCCAGCAGCGCATCCGCCCGAGGGGGCGGACTCACAGATACGCAGTATTTT
TRBJ2-7,-,-,TRBV25-1,15,CASSDPRQATYEQYF,TGTGCCAGCAGTGATCCCCGACAGGCCACCTACGAGCAGTACTTC
TRBJ2-7,-,TRBD2,TRBV15,14,CATSIRGVPDEQYF,TGTGCCACCAGCATCCGGGGGGTGCCAGACGAGCAGTACTTC
TRBJ2-1,-,TRBD1,TRBV6-5,14,CASSWKGADNEQFF,TGTGCCAGCAGTTGGAAGGGGGCCGACAATGAGCAGTTCTTC